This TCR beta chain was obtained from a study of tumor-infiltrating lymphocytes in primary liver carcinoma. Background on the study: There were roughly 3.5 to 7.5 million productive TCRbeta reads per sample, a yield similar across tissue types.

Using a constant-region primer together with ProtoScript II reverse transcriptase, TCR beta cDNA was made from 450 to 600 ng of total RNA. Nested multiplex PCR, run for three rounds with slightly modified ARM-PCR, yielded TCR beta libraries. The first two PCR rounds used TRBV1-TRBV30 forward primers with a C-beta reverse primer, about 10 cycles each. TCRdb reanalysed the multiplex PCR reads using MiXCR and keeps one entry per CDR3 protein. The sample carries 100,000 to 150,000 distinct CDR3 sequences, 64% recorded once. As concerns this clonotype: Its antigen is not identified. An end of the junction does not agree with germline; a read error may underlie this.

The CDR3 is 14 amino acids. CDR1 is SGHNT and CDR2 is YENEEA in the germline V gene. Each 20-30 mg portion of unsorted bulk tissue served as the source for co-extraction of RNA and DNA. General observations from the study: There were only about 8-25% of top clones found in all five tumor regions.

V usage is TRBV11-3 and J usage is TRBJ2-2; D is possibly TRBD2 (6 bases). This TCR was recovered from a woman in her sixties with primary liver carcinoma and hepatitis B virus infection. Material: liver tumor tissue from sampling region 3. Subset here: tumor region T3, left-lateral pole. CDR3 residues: CASSLARRAGEQFF. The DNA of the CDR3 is TGTGCCAGCAGCTTGGCTAGGAGGGCCGGGGAGCAGTTTTTT.